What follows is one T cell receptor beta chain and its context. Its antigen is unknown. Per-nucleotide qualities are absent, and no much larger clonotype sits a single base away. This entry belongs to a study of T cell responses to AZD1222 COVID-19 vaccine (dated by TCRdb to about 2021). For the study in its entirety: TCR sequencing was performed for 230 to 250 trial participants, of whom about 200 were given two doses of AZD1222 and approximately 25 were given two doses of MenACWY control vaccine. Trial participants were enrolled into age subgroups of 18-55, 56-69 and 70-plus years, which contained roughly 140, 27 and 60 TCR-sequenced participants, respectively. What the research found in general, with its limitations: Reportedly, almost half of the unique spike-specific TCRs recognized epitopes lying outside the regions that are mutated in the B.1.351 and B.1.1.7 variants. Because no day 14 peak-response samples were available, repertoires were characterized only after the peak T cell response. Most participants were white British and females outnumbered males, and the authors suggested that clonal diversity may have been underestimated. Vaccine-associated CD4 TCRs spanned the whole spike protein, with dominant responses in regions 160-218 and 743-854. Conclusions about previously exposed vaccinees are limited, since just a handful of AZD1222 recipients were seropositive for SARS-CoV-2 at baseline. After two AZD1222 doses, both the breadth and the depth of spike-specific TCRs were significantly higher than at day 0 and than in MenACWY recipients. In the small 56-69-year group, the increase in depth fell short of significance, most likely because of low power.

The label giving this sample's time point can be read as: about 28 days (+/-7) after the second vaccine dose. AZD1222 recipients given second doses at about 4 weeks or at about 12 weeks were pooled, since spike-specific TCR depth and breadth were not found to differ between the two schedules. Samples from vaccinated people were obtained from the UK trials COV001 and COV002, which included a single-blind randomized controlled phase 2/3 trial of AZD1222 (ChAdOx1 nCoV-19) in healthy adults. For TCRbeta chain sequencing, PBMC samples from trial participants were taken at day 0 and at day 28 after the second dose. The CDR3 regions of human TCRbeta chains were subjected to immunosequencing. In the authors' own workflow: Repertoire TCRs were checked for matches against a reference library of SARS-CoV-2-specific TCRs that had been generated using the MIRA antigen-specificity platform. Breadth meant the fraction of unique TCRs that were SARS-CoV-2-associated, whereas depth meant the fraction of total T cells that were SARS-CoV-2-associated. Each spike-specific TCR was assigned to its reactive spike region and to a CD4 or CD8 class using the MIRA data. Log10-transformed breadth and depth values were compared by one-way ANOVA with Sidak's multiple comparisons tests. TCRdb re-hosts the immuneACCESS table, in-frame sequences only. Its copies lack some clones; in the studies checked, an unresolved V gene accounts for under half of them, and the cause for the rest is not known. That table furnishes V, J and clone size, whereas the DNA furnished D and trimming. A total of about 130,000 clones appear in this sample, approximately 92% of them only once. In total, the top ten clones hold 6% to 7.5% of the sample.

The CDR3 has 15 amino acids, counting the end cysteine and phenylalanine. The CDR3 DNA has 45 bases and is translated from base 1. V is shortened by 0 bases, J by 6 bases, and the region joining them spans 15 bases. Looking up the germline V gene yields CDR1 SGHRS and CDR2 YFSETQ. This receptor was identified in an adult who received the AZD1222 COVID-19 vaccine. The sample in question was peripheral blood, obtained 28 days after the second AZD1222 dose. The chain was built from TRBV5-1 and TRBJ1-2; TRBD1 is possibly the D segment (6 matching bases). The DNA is TGCGCCAGCAGCTTGGGAGGACAGAGCGCTAATGGCTACACCTTC. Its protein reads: CASSLGGQSANGYTF.